The next 15 T cell receptor beta chains were all read from a single sample in a study of blood T cell repertoires in COVID-19. The data were produced by immunoSEQ multiplex PCR, yet TCRdb's version contains in-frame clones alone and is incomplete. The sample holds about 220,000 clones, about four fifths seen once. Sequencing was done on a sample of PBMCs or T cells enriched from blood (not recorded which). Source of these receptors: a woman aged 40 to 50 who had recovered from COVID-19.

The count of this clone is one. The rearrangement uses TRBV28 and TRBJ1-5; D gene uncertain. Trimming removed 7 bases from V and 5 bases from J, with 27 bases in between. The CDR3 sequence is 18 residues long. Looked up from germline, CDR1 is MDHEN and CDR2 is SYDVKM. CDR3 sequence reads: CASTQRLFRARSDQPQHF. CDR3 DNA sequence: TGTGCCAGCACCCAACGGTTATTCCGTGCTCGATCCGATCAGCCCCAGCATTTT.

The chain carries TRBV6-5 and TRBJ1-5; the D is unclear. Between the trimmed V and J ends, which lost 7 bases and 6 bases, there was a span of 16 bases. This CDR3 has 14 amino acids. CDR1 is MNHEY, CDR2 SVGAGI, per germline. CDR3 in amino acids: CASTPAARGQPQHF. The CDR3 DNA reads as TGTGCCAGCACTCCGGCGGCCCGGGGTCAGCCCCAGCATTTT.

This chain joins TRBV11-1 and TRBJ1-1; D ambiguous. The length of the CDR3 is 14 residues. The V end lost 2 bases, the J end lost 1 base, and 8 bases lay between the germline ends. Germline values: CDR1 SGHAT, CDR2 FQDESV (reference sequence). The CDR3 here is CASSLKLTNTEAFF. The DNA for the CDR3 is TGTGCCAGCAGCTTAAAACTTACGAACACTGAAGCTTTCTTT.

Concerning this clone: At one of its ends the junction is not consistent with the germline gene, which may arise from a read error. The chain carries TRBV5-1 and TRBJ1-1; 8 positions match TRBD1. The CDR3 runs 15 residues. Germline V gene data show CDR1 as SGHRS and CDR2 as YFSETQ. The DNA of the CDR3 is TGCGCCAGCAGCTTTGGGCGGACAGGGAACATTGAAGCTTTCTTT. Encoded protein: CASSFGRTGNIEAFF.

The chain joins TRBV4-1 to TRBJ1-5, with a weak D call TRBD1 (5 bases). Germline V gene lookup returns CDR1 MGHRA and CDR2 YSYEKL. V was clipped by 1 base and J by 6 bases, with 10 bases between them. This CDR3 comprises 14 residues. The CDR3 region has the DNA TGCGCCAGCAGCCAAGTCGGGCAGGGTCAGCCCCAGCATTTT. It specifies CASSQVGQGQPQHF.

The V gene is TRBV5-4, the J gene TRBJ1-2; D gene uncertain. This CDR3 has 14 residues. Germline V gene lookup returns CDR1 SGHNT and CDR2 YYREEE (reference sequence). Trimming stripped 0 bases from V and 4 bases from J, with 10 bases between. Written as DNA, the CDR3 is TGTGCCAGCAGCTTGGTTTACAGCCCCTATGGCTACACCTTC. This encodes CASSLVYSPYGYTF.

The chain links TRBV7-9 to TRBJ2-3; 13 positions agree with TRBD2. The CDR3 is 16 amino acids. The V gene's germline CDR1 is SEHNR and CDR2 FQNEAQ (reference sequence). With V trimmed by 4 bases and J by 3 bases, 4 bases remained unmatched. CDR3 protein: CASSWGTSGKTDTQYF. The CDR3 region has the DNA TGTGCCAGCAGCTGGGGGACTAGCGGGAAGACAGATACGCAGTATTTT.

This chain connects TRBV12-5 to TRBJ1-5, with 8 nucleotides matching TRBD1. There are 17 residues in the CDR3. V was pared by 0 bases and J by 3 bases, with 7 bases of the junction left unmatched. Germline CDR1 LGHNT, CDR2 FRNRAP. The CDR3 protein is CASGLVVDRAFNQPQHF. The DNA of the CDR3 is TGTGCTAGTGGTTTGGTAGTGGACAGGGCTTTCAATCAGCCCCAGCATTTT.

This chain joins TRBV4-1 and TRBJ1-6; TRBD1 matches at 9 bases. The V segment lost 3 bases and the J segment 4 bases; nucleotides outside the gene matches: 1. The CDR3 sequence is 15 residues long. Germline CDR1 MGHRA, CDR2 YSYEKL. The CDR3 region has the DNA TGCGCCAGCAGCCAGACAGGGGGTTATAATTCACCCCTCCACTTT. Residues: CASSQTGGYNSPLHF.

J is TRBJ2-5 and V is TRBV2; 11 bases align to TRBD2. The V and J ends lost 3 bases and 5 bases, in that order; junction bases with no gene match: 20. There are 20 residues in the CDR3. Germline lookup yields CDR1 SNHLY and CDR2 FYNNEI. Written as DNA, the CDR3 is TGTGCCAGCAGTGATCGAACACTAGCGGGAGCGTTTGGGGGATTTGAGACCCAGTACTTC. Its translation: CASSDRTLAGAFGGFETQYF.

The rearrangement uses TRBV7-9 and TRBJ1-1; D possibly corresponds to TRBD1 (5 bases). The CDR3 length is 14 residues. Trimming left V 6 bases short and J 5 bases short, with 16 bases between. Germline V gene data show CDR1 as SEHNR and CDR2 as FQNEAQ (reference sequence). CDR3 in amino acids: CASSWGELVTEAFF. CDR3 sequence (DNA): TGTGCCAGCAGTTGGGGGGAGTTGGTGACTGAAGCTTTCTTT.

In its sample, this clone was seen once. The chain couples TRBV28 to TRBJ1-3; TRBD1 is a possible D gene (6 bases). This CDR3 spans 14 amino acids. Trimming took 4 bases from V and 3 from J, leaving 10 bases between them. CDR1 is MDHEN, CDR2 SYDVKM, per germline. The CDR3 nucleotides are TGTGCCAGCAGTTCACAGGGTGGTGGAAACACCATATATTTT. Translating it yields CASSSQGGGNTIYF. The whole variable domain, remainder taken from reference TRBV28 and TRBJ1-3, is DVKVTQSSRYLVKRTGEKVFLECVQDMDHENMFWYRQDPGLGLRLIYFSYDVKMKEKGDIPEGYSVSREKKERFSLILESASTNQTSMYLCASSSQGGGNTIYFGEGSWLTVV.

As DNA, the CDR3 is TGTGCCAGCAGTTCGACTAGCGGGAGTGGCGCAGATACGCAGTATTTT. It encodes CASSSTSGSGADTQYF. This chain uses TRBV7-9 with TRBJ2-3; 12 bases are a match to TRBD2. This CDR3 is 16 amino acids long. CDR1 and CDR2 from the germline V gene are SEHNR and FQNEAQ (reference sequence). Unmatched junction bases numbered 8, after V lost 6 bases and J lost 4 bases.

The chain has TRBV24-1 and TRBJ2-6, with 11 nucleotides matching TRBD2. The CDR3 sequence is 18 residues long. Trimming cost V 5 bases and J 0 bases; bases outside gene matches: 5. The germline CDR1 and CDR2 sequences are KGHDR and SFDVKD. CDR3 loop: CATSAATSGNSGANVLTF. CDR3 in DNA: TGTGCCACCAGTGCCGCGACTAGCGGGAACTCTGGGGCCAACGTCCTGACTTTC.

The rearrangement uses TRBV5-1 and TRBJ2-5, with 7 bases that match TRBD1. Germline lookup yields CDR1 SGHRS and CDR2 YFSETQ. J gave up 1 base and V 4 bases, and 7 bases lay outside the gene matches. This CDR3 contains 15 residues. In DNA form, the CDR3 reads TGCGCCAGCAGCACCGGAACAGGGGCCCAAGAGACCCAGTACTTC. It yields the protein CASSTGTGAQETQYF.